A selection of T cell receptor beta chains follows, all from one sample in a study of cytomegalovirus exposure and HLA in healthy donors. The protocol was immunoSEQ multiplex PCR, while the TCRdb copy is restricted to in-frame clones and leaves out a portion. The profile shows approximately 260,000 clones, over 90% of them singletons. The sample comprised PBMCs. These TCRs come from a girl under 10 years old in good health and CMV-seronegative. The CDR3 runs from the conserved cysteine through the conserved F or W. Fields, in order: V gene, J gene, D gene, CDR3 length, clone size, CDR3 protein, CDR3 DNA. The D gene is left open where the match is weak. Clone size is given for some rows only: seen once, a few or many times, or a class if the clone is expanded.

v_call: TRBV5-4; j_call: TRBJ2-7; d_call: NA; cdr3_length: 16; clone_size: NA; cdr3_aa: CASTITGGGSGGEQYF; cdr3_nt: TGTGCCAGCACTATTACCGGTGGAGGGTCAGGAGGCGAGCAGTACTTC
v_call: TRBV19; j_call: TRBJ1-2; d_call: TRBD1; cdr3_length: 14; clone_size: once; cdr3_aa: CASSRQGSSYGYTF; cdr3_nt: TGTGCCAGTAGCCGACAGGGGTCGAGCTATGGCTACACCTTC
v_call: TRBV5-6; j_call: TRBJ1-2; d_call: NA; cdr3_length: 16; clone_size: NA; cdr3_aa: CASSLVQGRGIYGYTF; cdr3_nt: TGTGCCAGCAGCTTGGTACAGGGAAGGGGGATCTATGGCTACACCTTC
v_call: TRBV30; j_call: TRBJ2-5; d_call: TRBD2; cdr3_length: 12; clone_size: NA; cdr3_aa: CAWGTSRETQYF; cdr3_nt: TGTGCCTGGGGGACTAGCCGAGAGACCCAGTACTTC
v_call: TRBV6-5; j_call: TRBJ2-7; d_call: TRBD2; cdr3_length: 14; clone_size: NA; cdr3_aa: CASSYGGYSYEQYF; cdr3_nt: TGTGCCAGCAGCTACGGGGGGTACTCCTACGAGCAGTACTTC
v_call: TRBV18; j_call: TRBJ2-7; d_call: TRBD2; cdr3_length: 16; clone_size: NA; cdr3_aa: CASSPFPTSGGYEQYF; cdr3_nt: TGTGCCAGCTCACCCTTCCCGACTAGCGGGGGATACGAGCAGTACTTC
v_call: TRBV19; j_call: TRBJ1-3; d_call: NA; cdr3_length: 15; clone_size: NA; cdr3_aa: CASRKQGSGGNTIYF; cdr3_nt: TGTGCCAGTAGGAAACAGGGATCTGGAGGAAACACCATATATTTT
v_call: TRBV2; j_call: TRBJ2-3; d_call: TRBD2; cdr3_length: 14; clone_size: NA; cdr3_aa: CASSGLAGSDTQYF; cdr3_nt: TGTGCCAGCAGCGGACTAGCTGGTTCAGATACGCAGTATTTT
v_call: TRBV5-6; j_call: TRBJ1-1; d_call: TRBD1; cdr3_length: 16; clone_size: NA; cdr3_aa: CASSLSQQGLNTEAFF; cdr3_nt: TGTGCCAGCAGCTTATCACAACAGGGGTTGAACACTGAAGCTTTCTTT
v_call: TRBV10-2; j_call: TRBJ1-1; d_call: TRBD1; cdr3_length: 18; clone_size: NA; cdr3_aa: CASSEILTRRGLNTEAFF; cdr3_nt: TGCGCCAGCAGTGAGATTTTAACCAGGAGGGGGCTAAACACTGAAGCTTTCTTT
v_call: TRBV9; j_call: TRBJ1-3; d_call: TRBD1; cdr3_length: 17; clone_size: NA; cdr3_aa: CASSAPGQLSSGNTIYF; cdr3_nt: TGTGCCAGCAGCGCCCCGGGACAGCTGAGCTCTGGAAACACCATATATTTT
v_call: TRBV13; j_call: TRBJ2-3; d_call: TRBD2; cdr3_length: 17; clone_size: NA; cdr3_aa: CASSSSSTSGFFHTQYF; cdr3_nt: TGTGCCAGCAGCTCCAGCTCGACTAGCGGGTTTTTCCATACGCAGTATTTT
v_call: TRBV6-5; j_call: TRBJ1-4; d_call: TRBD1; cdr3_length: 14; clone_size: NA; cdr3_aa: CASSSGGPNEKLFF; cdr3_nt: TGTGCCAGCAGTTCAGGGGGCCCTAATGAAAAACTGTTTTTT
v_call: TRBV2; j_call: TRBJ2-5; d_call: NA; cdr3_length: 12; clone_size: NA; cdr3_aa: CASSEGRGTQYF; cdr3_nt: TGTGCCAGCAGTGAAGGAAGGGGGACCCAGTACTTC
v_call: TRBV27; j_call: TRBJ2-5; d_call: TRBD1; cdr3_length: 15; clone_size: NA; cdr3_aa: CASSIQDRGVETQYF; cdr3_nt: TGTGCCAGCAGTATCCAGGACAGGGGAGTAGAGACCCAGTACTTC
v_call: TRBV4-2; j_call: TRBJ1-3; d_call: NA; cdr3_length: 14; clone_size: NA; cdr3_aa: CASSLRDTGNTIYF; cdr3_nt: TGTGCCAGCAGCCTCCGGGACACTGGAAACACCATATATTTT
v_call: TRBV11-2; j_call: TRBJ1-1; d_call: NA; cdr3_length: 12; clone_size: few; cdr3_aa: CASQRLNTEAFF; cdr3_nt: TGTGCCAGCCAGCGGCTGAACACTGAAGCTTTCTTT
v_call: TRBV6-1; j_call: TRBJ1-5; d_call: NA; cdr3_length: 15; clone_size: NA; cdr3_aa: CASRKQEPSNQPQHF; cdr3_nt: TGTGCCAGCAGGAAACAGGAACCAAGCAATCAGCCCCAGCATTTT
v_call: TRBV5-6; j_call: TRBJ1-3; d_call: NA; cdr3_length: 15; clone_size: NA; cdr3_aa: CASSLAGGSGNTIYF; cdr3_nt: TGTGCCAGCAGCTTGGCCGGGGGGTCTGGAAACACCATATATTTT
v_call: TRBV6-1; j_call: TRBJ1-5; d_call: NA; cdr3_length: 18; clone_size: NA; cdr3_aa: CASGGSEKITGINQPQHF; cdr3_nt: TGTGCCAGCGGTGGGTCCGAAAAAATTACAGGAATCAATCAGCCCCAGCATTTT
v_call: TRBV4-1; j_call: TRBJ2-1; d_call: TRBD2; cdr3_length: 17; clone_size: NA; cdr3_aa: CASSLGTSGGFYNEQFF; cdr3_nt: TGCGCCAGCAGCCTAGGGACTAGCGGGGGATTCTACAATGAGCAGTTCTTC
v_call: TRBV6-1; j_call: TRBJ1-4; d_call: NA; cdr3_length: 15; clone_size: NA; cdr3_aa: CASSEVWVPGEKLFF; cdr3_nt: TGTGCCAGCAGTGAAGTTTGGGTCCCGGGTGAAAAACTGTTTTTT
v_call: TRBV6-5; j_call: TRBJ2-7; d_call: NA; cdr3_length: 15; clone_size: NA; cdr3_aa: CASSYSPLPAYEQYF; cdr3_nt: TGTGCCAGCAGTTACAGCCCCCTGCCCGCCTACGAGCAGTACTTC
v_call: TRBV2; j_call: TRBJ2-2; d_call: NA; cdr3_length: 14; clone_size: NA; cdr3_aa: CASSRPGSAGELFF; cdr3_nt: TGTGCCAGCAGTAGACCAGGTTCCGCCGGGGAGCTGTTTTTT
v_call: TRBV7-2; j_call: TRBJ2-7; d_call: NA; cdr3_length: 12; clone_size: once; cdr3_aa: CASSVSSYEQYF; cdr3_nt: TGTGCCAGCAGCGTGAGCTCCTACGAGCAGTACTTC